Listed below are T cell receptor beta chains from one sample, sequenced in a study of blood T cell repertoires in COVID-19. This table comes from immunoSEQ multiplex PCR, and its TCRdb copy is limited to in-frame clones, with some not included. The repertoire holds 350,000 to 400,000 clones, approximately 89% seen once, with 1.5% to 2% in the top ten. Sequenced input: PBMCs or T cells enriched from blood (not recorded which). The receptors were sampled from a woman under 40 who had recovered from COVID-19. Both conserved end residues are part of each CDR3. The order of the fields is V gene, J gene, D gene, clone size, CDR3 protein, CDR3 DNA. D genes are given only for firm matches. A clone size is listed for some rows: how often the clone was seen (once, few, many), or a class if it is expanded.

TRBV5-1	TRBJ2-1	TRBD2	-	CASSLVGRDDEQFF	TGCGCCAGCAGCTTGGTCGGGAGGGATGATGAGCAGTTCTTC
TRBV7-9	TRBJ2-5	TRBD2	few	CASSVTSGLYQETQYF	TGTGCCAGCAGCGTGACTAGCGGGCTGTACCAAGAGACCCAGTACTTC
TRBV5-6	TRBJ2-5	TRBD2	-	CASSLARLAGGETQYF	TGTGCCAGCAGCTTGGCCCGGCTAGCGGGGGGTGAGACCCAGTACTTC
TRBV5-6	TRBJ1-2	-	-	CASSLGGGEISGYTF	TGTGCCAGCAGCTTGGGCGGGGGCGAAATCTCTGGCTACACCTTC
TRBV14	TRBJ2-7	TRBD2	-	CASSPGTSGTYEQYF	TGTGCCAGCAGCCCAGGGACTAGCGGAACCTACGAGCAGTACTTC
TRBV14	TRBJ1-1	TRBD1	-	CASSRRTGLDTEAFF	TGTGCCAGCAGCCGCCGGACAGGTCTTGACACTGAAGCTTTCTTT
TRBV5-4	TRBJ2-1	-	-	CASSADWNNEQFF	TGTGCCAGCAGCGCAGACTGGAACAATGAGCAGTTCTTC
TRBV11-2	TRBJ1-1	TRBD1	-	CASSSTGAPNTEAFF	TGTGCCAGCAGCTCAACAGGGGCTCCGAACACTGAAGCTTTCTTT
TRBV5-1	TRBJ2-7	TRBD2	-	CASSLTAGGDEQYF	TGCGCCAGCAGCTTAACGGCGGGAGGAGACGAGCAGTACTTC
TRBV6-5	TRBJ1-1	TRBD1	once	CASSYSQGQSDTEAFF	TGTGCCAGCAGTTACTCACAGGGGCAATCGGACACTGAAGCTTTCTTT
TRBV30	TRBJ1-2	-	-	CAWSFRLTYGYTF	TGTGCCTGGAGTTTTCGACTGACCTATGGCTACACCTTC
TRBV3-1/TRBV3-2	TRBJ1-5	-	-	CASSQDPGSNQPQHF	TGTGCCAGCAGCCAAGATCCAGGGAGCAATCAGCCCCAGCATTTT
TRBV30	TRBJ1-1	TRBD1	-	CAWSRTGSGAFF	TGTGCCTGGAGTCGGACAGGGTCTGGAGCTTTCTTT
TRBV10-3	TRBJ2-5	-	-	CAISGGLEETQYF	TGTGCCATCAGTGGGGGGCTAGAAGAGACCCAGTACTTC
TRBV10-3	TRBJ2-5	-	-	CAISELEEETQYF	TGTGCCATCAGTGAACTTGAGGAAGAGACCCAGTACTTC
TRBV3-1/TRBV3-2	TRBJ2-1	TRBD2	-	CASSPLDGGGEQFF	TGTGCCAGCAGCCCTTTGGATGGGGGGGGTGAGCAGTTCTTC
TRBV5-1	TRBJ2-7	-	few	CASSLEGVTYEQYF	TGCGCCAGCAGCTTGGAGGGGGTCACCTACGAGCAGTACTTC
TRBV12-5	TRBJ2-7	TRBD1	-	CASGLVRGQRYEQYF	TGTGCTAGTGGTTTGGTACGGGGACAGAGATACGAGCAGTACTTC
TRBV18	TRBJ2-2	-	-	CASSPRVGELFF	TGTGCCAGCTCACCCCGGGTTGGGGAGCTGTTTTTT
TRBV27	TRBJ1-1	TRBD1	-	CASSLFGDRGLRDTEAFF	TGTGCCAGCAGTTTATTTGGGGACAGGGGGCTCCGAGACACTGAAGCTTTCTTT
TRBV7-3	TRBJ2-2	-	-	CASSPGGRNTGELFF	TGTGCCAGCAGCCCAGGGGGGAGGAACACCGGGGAGCTGTTTTTT
TRBV7-2	TRBJ2-7	TRBD2	once	CASSSSGEAYEQYF	TGTGCCAGCAGTAGTAGCGGGGAAGCCTACGAGCAGTACTTC
TRBV24-1	TRBJ1-2	-	-	CTVRDYGYTF	TGTACAGTCAGGGACTATGGCTACACCTTC
TRBV19	TRBJ1-5	-	-	CASNRQVASNQPQHF	TGTGCCAGTAATCGACAGGTAGCTAGCAATCAGCCCCAGCATTTT
TRBV20-1	TRBJ2-7	-	-	CSASPPTGESYEQYF	TGCAGTGCTAGTCCCCCGACAGGCGAGTCCTACGAGCAGTACTTC
TRBV18	TRBJ1-1	-	-	CASSTGYGEKAFF	TGTGCCAGCTCGACGGGATACGGCGAGAAGGCTTTCTTT
TRBV20-1	TRBJ1-2	-	-	CSASLYGAGHGYTF	TGCAGTGCTAGTTTATATGGGGCCGGCCATGGCTACACCTTC
TRBV7-3	TRBJ2-3	-	-	CASSLSHSTDTQYF	TGTGCCAGCAGCTTATCCCATTCCACAGATACGCAGTATTTT
TRBV6-4	TRBJ2-3	-	-	CASSDLAGGADTQYF	TGTGCCAGCAGCGATCTCGCCGGAGGGGCAGATACGCAGTATTTT
TRBV4-1	TRBJ1-1	TRBD1	-	CASSQPGQGGAFF	TGCGCCAGCAGCCAGCCGGGACAGGGTGGAGCTTTCTTT
TRBV19	TRBJ2-1	TRBD2	-	CASSMLAASNEQFF	TGTGCCAGTAGTATGCTAGCGGCAAGCAATGAGCAGTTCTTC
TRBV9	TRBJ1-1	-	-	CASSSTGISTEAFF	TGTGCCAGCAGCTCAACAGGGATATCAACTGAAGCTTTCTTT
TRBV5-4	TRBJ2-3	TRBD1	-	CASSFGPGTGASTDTQYF	TGTGCCAGCAGCTTTGGCCCCGGGACAGGGGCTAGCACAGATACGCAGTATTTT
TRBV29-1	TRBJ2-1	TRBD2	-	CSVDEGRGGSYNEQFF	TGCAGCGTTGACGAGGGGCGGGGGGGCTCCTACAATGAGCAGTTCTTC
TRBV19	TRBJ2-2	-	-	CASRRDLSTGELFF	TGTGCCAGTAGAAGGGACTTATCCACCGGGGAGCTGTTTTTT
TRBV5-1	TRBJ2-5	TRBD2	few	CASSLATSGNLETQYF	TGCGCCAGCAGCTTGGCAACTAGCGGGAATCTGGAGACCCAGTACTTC
TRBV19	TRBJ2-1	TRBD2	-	CASTPSLAGFYNEQFF	TGTGCCAGTACCCCTAGTCTAGCGGGATTCTACAATGAGCAGTTCTTC
TRBV28	TRBJ1-3	-	-	CASSPDSGNTIYF	TGTGCCAGCAGTCCAGACTCTGGAAACACCATATATTTT
TRBV12-3/TRBV12-4	TRBJ2-3	-	-	CASSQEDTQYF	TGTGCCAGCAGTCAAGAGGATACGCAGTATTTT
TRBV28	TRBJ2-7	-	-	CASTPTGFYEQYF	TGTGCCAGCACCCCGACAGGTTTCTACGAGCAGTACTTC